A single sample gave rise to the 28 T cell receptor beta chains below, sequenced in a study of OX40 agonist ivuxolimab in advanced cancers. The table came from immunoSEQ multiplex PCR; TCRdb's copy has only in-frame clones and leaves some out. The sample has more than 7,500 clones, less than 90% seen once; the top ten hold 15% to 20%. The source material was CD4+ or CD8+ T cells sorted from blood, sampled in a trial of the OX40 agonist ivuxolimab. These receptors all stem from an adult with an advanced solid tumor such as melanoma, head and neck, liver or kidney cancer.

A note on this clone: Other DNA sequences within the sample encode an identical CDR3. V is TRBV25-1 and J is TRBJ2-2; 8 positions match TRBD1. Per germline, CDR1 MGHDK and CDR2 SYGVNS. The CDR3 sequence is 18 residues long. The J segment lost 5 bases and the V segment lost 3 bases, leaving 14 bases of the junction unmatched. The CDR3 coding sequence is TGTGCCAGCAGTGATGGCCCGGGACAGGCCGATTTAACCGGGGAGCTGTTTTTT. It codes for CASSDGPGQADLTGELFF.

The V call is TRBV19, the J call TRBJ2-3; either TRBD1 or TRBD2 may fit D (7 bases each). CDR3 length equals 15 residues. Germline CDR1 is LNHDA and CDR2 is SQIVND (reference sequence). The V gene lost 4 bases and the J gene lost 3 bases, with 14 bases spanning the gap. The CDR3 nucleotides are TGTGCCAGTAGTACCCGACAGGGAGGGACAGATACGCAGTATTTT. Translated, it gives CASSTRQGGTDTQYF.

The V and J genes are TRBV5-4 and TRBJ2-1, with 12 positions matching TRBD1. The CDR3 runs 15 residues. Germline trimming cut 4 bases from V and 6 bases from J; bases unmatched to any gene: 5. The V gene's germline CDR1 is SGHNT and CDR2 YYREEE (reference sequence). CDR3 DNA: TGTGCCAGCAGCCGGGCGGGACAGGGGGCCAATGAGCAGTTCTTC. This gives the protein CASSRAGQGANEQFF.

This chain links TRBV27 with TRBJ1-6; tentatively, D is TRBD1 (5 bases). CDR1 and CDR2 (germline): MNHEY, SMNVEV (reference sequence). The germline V and J ends were trimmed by 2 bases and 0 bases, with 17 bases remaining between them. The CDR3 is 19 amino acids. The CDR3 loop is CASSLRSGGLSSYNSPLHF. The CDR3 DNA is TGTGCCAGCAGTTTACGATCGGGGGGTCTGAGCTCCTATAATTCACCCCTCCACTTT.

This chain connects TRBV7-9 to TRBJ2-7; 11 nucleotides line up with TRBD2. V shed 2 bases, J shed 0 bases, and the junction held 9 bases outside the gene matches. This CDR3 spans 18 amino acids. Germline CDR1 and CDR2: SEHNR and FQNEAQ (reference sequence). The CDR3 bases are TGTGCCAGCAGCTTACTGACTAGCGGGGCCCTTTACTCCTACGAGCAGTACTTC. This translates into CASSLLTSGALYSYEQYF.

V and J are TRBV7-3 and TRBJ2-1; 11 positions match TRBD2. The CDR3 is made up of 18 amino acids. Per germline, CDR1 SGHTA and CDR2 FQGTGA. V was pared by 5 bases and J by 6 bases, with 15 bases of the junction left unmatched. In DNA form, the CDR3 reads TGTGCCAGCAGCCTACTACCATCTGGACTAGCGGGCAGCAATGAGCAGTTCTTC. Its translation is CASSLLPSGLAGSNEQFF.

CDR3: CASSFKSGGTEAFF. The CDR3 DNA reads as TGCGCCAGCAGCTTTAAATCCGGGGGCACTGAAGCTTTCTTT. The V call is TRBV5-1, the J call TRBJ1-1, with D perhaps TRBD1 (5 bases). This CDR3 region has 14 residues. V lost 2 bases and J lost 4, with 12 bases in between. CDR1 is SGHRS, CDR2 YFSETQ, per germline. The complete variable domain, with remaining parts taken from reference TRBV5-1 and TRBJ1-1, reads KAGVTQTPRYLIKTRGQQVTLSCSPISGHRSVSWYQQTPGQGLQFLFEYFSETQRNKGNFPGRFSGRQFSNSRSEMNVSTLELGDSALYLCASSFKSGGTEAFFGQGTRLTVV.

The chain employs TRBV10-2 and TRBJ2-2; 7 bases map to TRBD1. The CDR3 sequence is 17 residues long. Germline-derived CDR1 and CDR2 are WSHSY and SAAADI. Trimming removed 4 bases from V and 1 base from J; junction bases left unmatched: 9. The CDR3 is CASSAPGTERNTGELFF. The CDR3 DNA follows: TGCGCCAGCAGTGCTCCTGGGACAGAGAGGAACACCGGGGAGCTGTTTTTT.

V is TRBV5-4 and J is TRBJ1-1; no clear D. CDR1 and CDR2 from the germline V gene are SGHNT and YYREEE (reference sequence). V lost 0 bases and J 6 bases, leaving 3 bases between the germline ends. This CDR3 has 11 residues. CDR3 DNA: TGTGCCAGCAGCTTGGCATCTGAAGCTTTCTTT. As protein: CASSLASEAFF.

The genes are TRBV19 and TRBJ1-1; D is unresolved. The CDR3 is 13 amino acids. Per germline, CDR1 LNHDA and CDR2 SQIVND (reference sequence). The V gene lost 1 base and the J gene lost 1 base, with 4 bases spanning the gap. CDR3 loop: CASSIGWNTEAFF. CDR3 sequence (DNA): TGTGCCAGTAGTATAGGATGGAACACTGAAGCTTTCTTT.

The chain uses TRBV14 and TRBJ1-2; weak D call: TRBD1 (5 bases). The CDR3 spans 17 residues. CDR1 and CDR2 (germline): SGHDN, FVKESK. V gave up 6 bases and J gave up 2 bases, with 22 bases separating them. The CDR3 DNA reads TGTGCCAGCAGTCTCCGGGACGGGAACTTATACAACTATGGCTACACCTTC. This sequence encodes CASSLRDGNLYNYGYTF.

The chain employs TRBV6-5 and TRBJ1-2; 11 nucleotides match TRBD1. Germline CDR1 MNHEY, CDR2 SVGAGI. This CDR3 contains 14 residues. With 6 bases clipped from V and 3 bases from J, the junction kept 3 bases outside the gene matches. CDR3 coding DNA: TGTGCCAGCAGGGACAGGGGGCGAGACTATGGCTACACCTTC. Protein product: CASRDRGRDYGYTF.

V is TRBV5-1 and J is TRBJ1-2, with D unresolved. In germline, CDR1 is SGHRS, CDR2 YFSETQ. Trimming took off 4 bases at V and 4 bases at J, with 17 bases between the two ends. CDR3 size: 15 residues. The chain's CDR3 is CASSPSRDILYGYTF. CDR3 nucleotides: TGCGCCAGCAGCCCGTCCAGAGATATTCTCTATGGCTACACCTTC.

The V and J genes are TRBV4-3 and TRBJ2-1; 11 bases are a match to TRBD2. V was clipped by 1 base and J by 4 bases; unmatched bases: 9. The germline V gene encodes CDR1 LGHNA and CDR2 YSLEER. There are 18 residues in the CDR3. The CDR3 spells CASSQGIAGGPRYNEQFF. CDR3 DNA: TGCGCCAGCAGCCAAGGTATAGCGGGGGGGCCGCGTTACAATGAGCAGTTCTTC.

The chain combines TRBV19 with TRBJ2-7, with 9 bases aligning to TRBD2. Germline values: CDR1 LNHDA, CDR2 SQIVND (reference sequence). CDR3 length equals 15 residues. J gave up 2 bases and V 2 bases, and 4 bases lay outside the gene matches. DNA of the CDR3: TGTGCCAGTAGTATACTAGCGGGGAATACCTACGAGCAGTACTTC. Protein sequence: CASSILAGNTYEQYF.

CDR3 in DNA: TGTGCCAGCAGCTCCAACACGGGCTCCTACGAGCAGTACTTC. Translating it yields CASSSNTGSYEQYF. This rearrangement joins TRBV9 to TRBJ2-7; unclear D gene. The CDR3 loop spans 14 amino acids. Germline CDR1 is SGDLS and CDR2 is YYNGEE. V lost 4 bases, J lost 0 bases, and 11 bases lay in between.

The chain is built from TRBV15 and TRBJ2-7; 7 bases fit TRBD1. Germline trimming cut 3 bases from V and 5 bases from J; bases unmatched to any gene: 7. The CDR3 runs to 14 residues. Germline V CDR1 and CDR2: LNHNV, YYDKDF (reference sequence). The CDR3 DNA is TGTGCCACCAGCAGGGACCTGGGGACAGACGAGCAGTACTTC. Translated, it gives CATSRDLGTDEQYF.

The chain is built from TRBV7-9 and TRBJ2-7, with 12 positions matching TRBD2. The CDR3 runs 18 residues. Germline trimming cut 0 bases from V and 4 bases from J; bases unmatched to any gene: 10. The germline gives CDR1 SEHNR, CDR2 FQNEAQ (reference sequence). CDR3 sequence: CASSLASLGLAGLYEQYF. The DNA for the CDR3 is TGTGCCAGCAGCTTAGCCTCCCTTGGACTAGCGGGGTTATACGAGCAGTACTTC.

This chain joins TRBV7-9 and TRBJ2-7; TRBD2 matches 15 bases. V shed 7 bases, J shed 5 bases, and the junction held 6 bases outside the gene matches. The CDR3 extends over 15 amino acids. Germline loops: CDR1 SEHNR, CDR2 FQNEAQ (reference sequence). The CDR3 spells CASTGTSGRYDEQYF. CDR3 sequence (DNA): TGTGCCAGCACGGGGACTAGCGGGAGGTACGACGAGCAGTACTTC.

This clone showed up just a few times. The V call is TRBV2, the J call TRBJ1-2; D unclear. V was clipped by 8 bases and J by 1 base, with 11 bases between them. The CDR3 covers 13 residues. CDR1 SNHLY and CDR2 FYNNEI come from the germline V gene. The DNA for the CDR3 is TGTGCCAGCCCTGGGCTCAGTAACTATGGCTACACCTTC. This codes for CASPGLSNYGYTF.

V is TRBV27 and J is TRBJ2-3, with 10 bases fitting TRBD2. Germline CDR1 is MNHEY and CDR2 is SMNVEV (reference sequence). The J segment lost 3 bases and the V segment lost 5 bases, leaving 5 bases of the junction unmatched. The CDR3 runs to 15 residues. DNA for the CDR3: TGTGCCAGCAGTCTGCGGACTAGCGGTACAGATACGCAGTATTTT. Protein: CASSLRTSGTDTQYF.

The chain uses TRBV30 and TRBJ2-2; D is unresolved. Germline V CDR1 and CDR2: GTSNPN, SVGIG (reference sequence). V was shortened by 0 bases and J by 7 bases, with 9 bases between the two germline ends. The CDR3 is 13 amino acids. CDR3 amino acids: CAWSVGLDGELFF. The CDR3 region has the DNA TGTGCCTGGAGTGTAGGGCTTGACGGGGAGCTGTTTTTT.

This chain joins TRBV7-9 and TRBJ1-1, with D perhaps matching TRBD1 (5 bases). Trimming stripped 6 bases from V and 3 bases from J, with 14 bases between. The CDR3 has 14 amino acids. The germline gives CDR1 SEHNR, CDR2 FQNEAQ (reference sequence). The CDR3 sequence is CASRGSGGYTEAFF. The CDR3 DNA is TGTGCCAGCAGGGGGTCCGGGGGATACACTGAAGCTTTCTTT.

The chain employs TRBV11-2 and TRBJ2-2; D gene uncertain. The CDR3 consists of 12 residues. With 2 bases removed from V and 4 bases from J, the gap between germline ends came to 2 bases. Looked up from germline, CDR1 is SGHAT and CDR2 is FQNNGV. CDR3 in DNA: TGTGCCAGCAGCTTAAGCACCGGGGAGCTGTTTTTT. This codes for CASSLSTGELFF. The whole variable domain, filled in from reference TRBV11-2 and TRBJ2-2, reads EAGVAQSPRYKIIEKRQSVAFWCNPISGHATLYWYQQILGQGPKLLIQFQNNGVVDDSQLPKDRFSAERLKGVDSTLKIQPAKLEDSAVYLCASSLSTGELFFGEGSRLTVL.

The rearrangement links TRBV5-6 to TRBJ2-7, with D unresolved. CDR1 SGHDT and CDR2 YYEEEE come from the germline V gene. The CDR3 has 13 amino acids. Trimming left V 4 bases short and J 3 bases short, with 11 bases between. In DNA form, the CDR3 reads TGTGCCAGCAGCCTGTCAACTGACTACGAGCAGTACTTC. It is translated as CASSLSTDYEQYF.

Written as DNA, the CDR3 is TGTGCCAGCAGGCGGACAGGGCTGGGAGAAAAACTGTTTTTT. It is translated as CASRRTGLGEKLFF. The genes are TRBV2 and TRBJ1-4, with 8 nucleotides matching TRBD1. The CDR3 consists of 14 residues. V trimming: 6 bases; J trimming: 8 bases; junction bases outside the gene matches: 8. Germline CDR1 SNHLY, CDR2 FYNNEI.

The chain has TRBV2 and TRBJ2-6, with unresolved D. V gave up 6 bases and J gave up 0 bases, with 9 bases separating them. CDR1 is SNHLY, CDR2 FYNNEI, per germline. The CDR3 spans 15 residues. CDR3 coding DNA: TGTGCCAGCAGAGACCAAGGCTCTGGGGCCAACGTCCTGACTTTC. Translation gives CASRDQGSGANVLTF.

The J gene is TRBJ1-5, the V gene TRBV7-5. TRBV7-5 is an annotated pseudogene. The CDR3 length is 18 residues. CDR3 sequence reads: CARSPDGGSEHSNQPQHF. CDR3 in DNA: TGTGCCAGAAGCCCAGACGGGGGGAGTGAGCATAGCAATCAGCCCCAGCATTTT.